These 20 T cell receptor beta chains came from one sample sequenced in a study of beta chain features in type 1 diabetes. TCRB transcripts that were expressed got sequenced, as all of the isolated RNA had been reverse transcribed. Some clones are missing from TCRdb's copy, which holds only in-frame ones; the method was immunoSEQ multiplex PCR. Altogether around 300,000 clones are present, around 10% being singletons, with the ten largest covering under 0.02%. Sequenced material: naive CD4+ T cells from blood. The receptors come from a woman in her 30s in good health.

This clone was found a few times. The V gene is TRBV11-1, the J gene TRBJ2-1; D gene uncertain. Germline-derived CDR1 and CDR2 are SGHAT and FQDESV (reference sequence). The ends were cut back, 5 bases at V and 10 bases at J, with 12 bases in the middle. The CDR3 length is 12 residues. This CDR3 reads CASSPYFGEQFF. The DNA of the CDR3 is TGTGCCAGCAGCCCGTATTTCGGGGAGCAGTTCTTC.

This sequence joins TRBV5-1 and TRBJ2-7; 12 bases match TRBD2. V gave up 2 bases and J gave up 3 bases; unmatched junction bases: 3. Germline V gene data show CDR1 as SGHRS and CDR2 as YFSETQ. The CDR3 consists of 15 residues. The CDR3 nucleotides read TGCGCCAGCAGCTTCCTGACTAGCGGGAGCTACGAGCAGTACTTC. Protein sequence: CASSFLTSGSYEQYF.

This clone has just a few counts. The chain links TRBV9 to TRBJ2-5; no definite D call. Trimming took 4 bases from V and 1 from J, leaving 11 bases between them. The CDR3 has 14 amino acids. From germline, CDR1 is SGDLS and CDR2 YYNGEE. In nucleotides, the CDR3 is TGTGCCAGCAGCAATCGACACTCCCAAGAGACCCAGTACTTC. This encodes CASSNRHSQETQYF.

There are a few counts of this clone. The chain has TRBV29-1 and TRBJ2-7, with unresolved D. V was trimmed by 6 bases and J by 0 bases, leaving 15 bases between them. Germline-derived CDR1 and CDR2 are SQVTM and ANQGSEA. This CDR3 has 14 residues. In nucleotides, the CDR3 is TGCAGCGTGATTTCCTGGGCGTACTCCTACGAGCAGTACTTC. Residues: CSVISWAYSYEQYF.

The chain joins TRBV9 to TRBJ2-3; perhaps TRBD2 as D (5 bases). V shed 2 bases and J shed 4 bases, with 17 bases lying between them. Germline CDR1 is SGDLS and CDR2 is YYNGEE. The CDR3 runs 16 residues. CDR3: CASSVGEAMGADTQYF. The CDR3, as DNA: TGTGCCAGCAGCGTCGGAGAGGCTATGGGAGCAGATACGCAGTATTTT.

The V call is TRBV7-2, the J call TRBJ2-6; TRBD1 might be the D (6 bases). CDR1 is SGHTA and CDR2 is FQGNSA in the germline V gene. The CDR3 runs 19 residues. With 1 base removed from V and 0 bases from J, the gap between germline ends came to 16 bases. CDR3 protein: CASSLVSGDTSSGANVLTF. The CDR3 DNA follows: TGTGCCAGCAGCTTAGTATCCGGGGACACTAGCTCTGGGGCCAACGTCCTGACTTTC.

This sequence joins TRBV7-8 and TRBJ1-2; D gene uncertain. This CDR3 is 13 amino acids long. Trimming removed 5 bases at V and 6 bases at J, with 13 bases between. Germline V gene sequence: CDR1 SGHVS, CDR2 FQNEAQ. CDR3 DNA sequence: TGTGCCAGCAGCCAGCGGCGGAGAAATGGCTACACCTTC. This encodes CASSQRRRNGYTF.

This clone has more than one count but fewer than ten. The chain is built from TRBV5-1 and TRBJ1-1, with D maybe TRBD1 (6 bases). CDR3 length: 14 amino acids. The germline V and J ends were trimmed by 2 bases and 1 base, with 9 bases remaining between them. Germline V gene lookup returns CDR1 SGHRS and CDR2 YFSETQ. CDR3 sequence (DNA): TGCGCCAGCAGCTTAGACAGGCCGAACACTGAAGCTTTCTTT. This sequence encodes CASSLDRPNTEAFF. Full variable domain (outside the CDR3, taken from reference TRBV5-1 and TRBJ1-1): KAGVTQTPRYLIKTRGQQVTLSCSPISGHRSVSWYQQTPGQGLQFLFEYFSETQRNKGNFPGRFSGRQFSNSRSEMNVSTLELGDSALYLCASSLDRPNTEAFFGQGTRLTVV.

This clone was observed a few times. The chain couples TRBV6-5 to TRBJ2-5; a possible D gene is TRBD2 (5 bases). Germline assignment: CDR1 MNHEY and CDR2 SVGAGI. The CDR3 sequence is 15 residues long. V lost 2 bases and J lost 0, with 10 bases in between. CDR3 sequence reads: CASSYGSGNQETQYF. The DNA for the CDR3 is TGTGCCAGCAGTTACGGTTCGGGGAACCAAGAGACCCAGTACTTC.

V is TRBV5-4 and J is TRBJ1-2; 9 nucleotides line up with TRBD1. This CDR3 contains 17 residues. CDR1 and CDR2 (germline): SGHNT, YYREEE (reference sequence). V shed 4 bases, J shed 2 bases, and the junction held 12 bases outside the gene matches. CDR3 sequence (DNA): TGTGCCAGCAGCCAAGAACTATCCGGACAGGGGAACTATGGCTACACCTTC. This gives the protein CASSQELSGQGNYGYTF.

The chain combines TRBV4-2 with TRBJ2-4, with 11 bases that match TRBD2. Germline assignment: CDR1 LGHNA and CDR2 YNFKEQ. Unmatched junction bases numbered 6, after V lost 1 base and J lost 7 bases. The CDR3 has 16 amino acids. CDR3 loop: CASSQGGGLAVNIQYF. The CDR3 DNA follows: TGTGCCAGCAGCCAAGGAGGGGGACTAGCGGTGAACATTCAGTACTTC.

The CDR3 sequence: CASTYGGAGGYTF. The DNA for the CDR3 is TGTGCCAGCACCTACGGAGGGGCAGGGGGCTACACCTTC. The chain combines TRBV6-5 with TRBJ1-2, with TRBD1 as a possible D gene (5 bases). This CDR3 is built from 13 residues. The V and J ends lost 7 bases and 8 bases respectively, with 17 bases between them. CDR1 is MNHEY, CDR2 SVGAGI, per germline.

Only a few counts were recorded for this clone. J is TRBJ1-1 and V is TRBV18; D is unresolved. CDR3 length: 16 residues. V lost 3 bases and J 0 bases, leaving 14 bases between the germline ends. The V gene's germline CDR1 is KGHSH and CDR2 LQKENI. The CDR3 reads CASSPYQNYMNTEAFF. The CDR3 region has the DNA TGTGCCAGCTCACCGTACCAGAACTATATGAACACTGAAGCTTTCTTT.

The chain has TRBV7-2 and TRBJ1-5; unclear D gene. The V and J ends lost 2 bases and 7 bases respectively, with 6 bases between them. Germline-derived CDR1 and CDR2 are SGHTA and FQGNSA. This CDR3 spans 12 amino acids. The CDR3 DNA follows: TGTGCCAGCAGCTTATTGAGCCAGCCCCAGCATTTT. Its protein is CASSLLSQPQHF.

This clone has only a few counts. The gene calls are TRBV19 and TRBJ2-1; 7 nucleotides align to TRBD1. Trimming cost V 3 bases and J 4 bases; bases outside gene matches: 12. The CDR3 length is 17 residues. Looked up from germline, CDR1 is LNHDA and CDR2 is SQIVND (reference sequence). The CDR3 sequence: CASSIAGWTGPYNEQFF. Here the CDR3 DNA reads TGTGCCAGTAGTATTGCGGGCTGGACAGGACCTTACAATGAGCAGTTCTTC.

The chain employs TRBV28 and TRBJ2-2; perhaps TRBD2 as D (5 bases). V gave up 3 bases and J gave up 6 bases, with 20 bases separating them. Germline V CDR1 and CDR2: MDHEN, SYDVKM. The CDR3 length is 17 residues. CDR3 nucleotides: TGTGCCAGCAGTTTTGAGTCGGCGGCTGGGAGCCCCGGGGAGCTGTTTTTT. This translates into CASSFESAAGSPGELFF.

The sample holds a few counts of this clone. This chain joins TRBV10-2 and TRBJ2-1; D is uncertain. Germline-derived CDR1 and CDR2 are WSHSY and SAAADI. This CDR3 has 12 residues. Trimming removed 2 bases at V and 10 bases at J, with 9 bases between. CDR3 sequence (DNA): TGCGCCAGCAGTGAGCTTGTACAGGAGCAGTTCTTC. Translation: CASSELVQEQFF.

This chain uses TRBV9 with TRBJ1-1, with TRBD1 matching over 11 bases. Germline V gene sequence: CDR1 SGDLS, CDR2 YYNGEE. J gave up 4 bases and V 3 bases, and 8 bases lay outside the gene matches. This CDR3 is 16 amino acids long. CDR3 nucleotide sequence: TGTGCCAGCAGCGCCCACGGACAGGGGGCAGTCACTGAAGCTTTCTTT. It yields the protein CASSAHGQGAVTEAFF.

This clone was seen only a few times. The genes are TRBV6-5 and TRBJ1-1; 8 nucleotides agree with TRBD1. CDR1 and CDR2 (germline): MNHEY, SVGAGI. The CDR3 totals 15 residues. V trimming: 7 bases; J trimming: 6 bases; junction bases outside the gene matches: 13. The CDR3 sequence is CASTPRRGQGPEAFF. CDR3 in DNA: TGTGCCAGCACTCCCCGCAGGGGGCAGGGCCCTGAAGCTTTCTTT.

J is TRBJ2-7 and V is TRBV20-1; 7 positions agree with TRBD2. Unmatched junction bases numbered 2, after V lost 6 bases and J lost 3 bases. Germline V gives CDR1 DFQATT, CDR2 SNEGSKA (reference sequence). The CDR3 is 11 residues long. The CDR3 protein is CSAQRDYEQYF. The CDR3 nucleotides read TGCAGTGCGCAGCGGGACTACGAGCAGTACTTC.